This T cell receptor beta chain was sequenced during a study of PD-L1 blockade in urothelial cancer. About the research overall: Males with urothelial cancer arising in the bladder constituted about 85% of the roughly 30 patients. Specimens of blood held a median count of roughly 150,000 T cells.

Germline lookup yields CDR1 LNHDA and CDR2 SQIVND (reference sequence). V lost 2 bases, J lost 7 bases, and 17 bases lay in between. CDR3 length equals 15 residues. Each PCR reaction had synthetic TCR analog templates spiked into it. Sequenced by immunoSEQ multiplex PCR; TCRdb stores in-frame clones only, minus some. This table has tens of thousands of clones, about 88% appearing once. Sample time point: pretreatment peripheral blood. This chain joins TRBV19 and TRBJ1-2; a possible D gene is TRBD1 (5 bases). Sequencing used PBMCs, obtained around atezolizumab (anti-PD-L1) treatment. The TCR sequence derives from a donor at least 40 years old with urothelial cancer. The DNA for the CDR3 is TGTGCCAGTAGTATATCACCCGCCTTCGGGGGTGGCTACACCTTC. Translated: CASSISPAFGGGYTF.